Presented here are 5 T cell receptor beta chains from one specimen sequenced in a study of blood T cell repertoires in COVID-19. The table came from immunoSEQ multiplex PCR; TCRdb's copy has only in-frame clones and leaves some out. The sample holds 100,000 to 150,000 clones, 80% to 90% seen once. The sequenced sample was peripheral blood. Source of these receptors: a man between 65 and 79 years old who had recovered from COVID-19.

Relative to its sample, this clone is medium-sized. This sequence joins TRBV20-1 and TRBJ2-7; 12 nucleotides agree with TRBD1. The CDR3 spans 14 residues. Per germline, CDR1 DFQATT and CDR2 SNEGSKA (reference sequence). V lost 3 bases to trimming and J lost 4 bases; unmatched junction nucleotides: 4. The CDR3 DNA reads TGCAGTGCTAGTGAGGGACAGGGGGCTTACGAGCAGTACTTC. It specifies CSASEGQGAYEQYF.

Here the CDR3 DNA reads TGTGCCAGCAGTTTACCAGGGCGGAACATTCAGTACTTC. This gives the protein CASSLPGRNIQYF. The chain employs TRBV28 and TRBJ2-4; a weak D match, TRBD1 (5 bases). The CDR3 contains 13 residues. Trimming stripped 2 bases from V and 7 bases from J, with 9 bases between. From germline, CDR1 is MDHEN and CDR2 SYDVKM.

This rearrangement joins TRBV24-1 to TRBJ2-4; the D gene is possibly TRBD2 (6 bases). Trimming took off 5 bases at V and 5 bases at J, with 15 bases between the two ends. The germline CDR1 and CDR2 sequences are KGHDR and SFDVKD. The CDR3 has 15 residues. The CDR3 DNA reads as TGTGCCACCAGTGTAGGGCGGGACCCCGAAAACATTCAGTACTTC. Translating gives CATSVGRDPENIQYF.

The sample holds one count of this clone. The V gene is TRBV2, the J gene TRBJ2-7; 10 nucleotides match TRBD1. CDR1 and CDR2 (germline): SNHLY, FYNNEI. This CDR3 is built from 14 residues. The V and J ends lost 4 bases and 6 bases, in that order; junction bases with no gene match: 6. This chain's CDR3 is CASSGQGAVLEQYF. CDR3 sequence (DNA): TGTGCCAGCAGTGGACAGGGGGCTGTTCTCGAGCAGTACTTC.

The chain recombines TRBV30 with TRBJ2-1; D is perhaps TRBD2 (5 bases). This CDR3 region has 15 residues. V lost 7 bases to trimming and J lost 0 bases, with 16 bases between them. Germline V gives CDR1 GTSNPN, CDR2 SVGIG (reference sequence). The CDR3 region has the DNA TGTGCCTCCATCCCAGCGGCTAGCTCCTACAATGAGCAGTTCTTC. Residues: CASIPAASSYNEQFF.